This T cell receptor beta chain is drawn from a study of OX40 agonist ivuxolimab in advanced cancers. Study summary: Treatment received earlier with anti-PD-1, anti-PD-L1 or anti-CTLA-4 agents was allowed, and under 50% had some.

Produced via immunoSEQ multiplex PCR; TCRdb's table is partial and in-frame only. Of 53,000 or so clones in the sample, roughly 88% were seen once. Trimming removed 0 bases at V and 1 base at J, with 8 bases between. The CDR3 extends over 15 amino acids. CDR1 is SGHRS and CDR2 is YFSETQ in the germline V gene. For this clone: This same CDR3 is encoded by further DNA sequences in the sample.

The sequence was collected from an adult with an advanced solid tumor such as melanoma, head and neck, liver or kidney cancer. V usage is TRBV5-1 and J usage is TRBJ1-5, with D tentatively TRBD1 (6 bases). Here the sequenced sample was CD4+ or CD8+ T cells sorted from blood, taken in a trial of the OX40 agonist ivuxolimab. In nucleotides, the CDR3 is TGCGCCAGCAGCTTGGTAGGGGGGAGCAATCAGCCCCAGCATTTT. It yields the protein CASSLVGGSNQPQHF.